This TCR beta chain was observed in a study of blood T cell repertoires in COVID-19. Libraries were prepared by immunoSEQ multiplex PCR; TCRdb keeps only in-frame clonotypes and omits some of them. The profile shows about 250,000 clones, 85% of them singletons. The germline V gene encodes CDR1 MGHRA and CDR2 YSYEKL. The CDR3 extends over 18 amino acids. Trimming took off 0 bases at V and 2 bases at J, with 16 bases between the two ends. J is TRBJ2-2 and V is TRBV4-1; TRBD2 might be the D (8 bases). Sequencing input: PBMCs or T cells enriched from blood (not recorded which). This receptor was identified in a woman between 45 and 65 years old with acute COVID-19. CDR3 protein: CASSQDSGTVRNTGELFF. For the CDR3, the DNA is TGCGCCAGCAGCCAAGATAGCGGGACAGTCAGAAACACCGGGGAGCTGTTTTTT.